A selection of T cell receptor beta chains follows, all from one sample in a study of shared clonotypes between healthy human individuals. Sequencing was performed with immunoSEQ multiplex PCR; in TCRdb, only in-frame clones are kept and a portion is missing. The sample lists approximately 650,000 clones, 95% to 96% occurring once. The sequenced sample was naive CD8+ T cells sorted from blood. These TCRs come from a woman under 40 in good health. Both conserved end residues are part of each CDR3. Each record gives: J gene, V gene, CDR3 protein.

TRBJ2-7 | TRBV27 | CASSPSGLTYEQYF
TRBJ1-2 | TRBV19 | CASWDRYGYTF
TRBJ2-1 | TRBV10-2 | CASWAAWDEQFF
TRBJ2-7 | TRBV28 | CASSLPPYEQYF
TRBJ2-7 | TRBV5-6 | CASSFSGIAYEQYF
TRBJ1-2 | TRBV7-2 | CASSLGARGWDGYTF
TRBJ2-7 | TRBV27 | CASSPSTGEISYEQYF
TRBJ2-1 | TRBV27 | CASSLAATAYNEQFF
TRBJ2-2 | TRBV27 | CASSSSGYTGELFF
TRBJ1-1 | TRBV2 | CASSETSQGHEAFF
TRBJ2-1 | TRBV7-9 | CASSLNNEQFF
TRBJ1-2 | TRBV20-1 | CSAKTYGYTF
TRBJ2-7 | TRBV19 | CASSISGTISYEQYF
TRBJ1-1 | TRBV7-9 | CASSFAGNTEAFF
TRBJ2-3 | TRBV7-2 | CASSLGLAGETDTQYF
TRBJ1-2 | TRBV5-6 | CASSFRTGEYGYTF
TRBJ2-2 | TRBV28 | CASRSGSTPGELFF
TRBJ1-4 | TRBV2 | CASTEWGEINEKLFF
TRBJ1-3 | TRBV4-1 | CASSPGRGFSGNTIYF
TRBJ2-1 | TRBV7-6 | CASSLGGRATEQFF
TRBJ2-3 | TRBV27 | CASSLPGIHTQYF
TRBJ2-7 | TRBV11-3 | CASSLGGNYEQYF
TRBJ2-7 | TRBV6-1 | CASKTGTASSYEQYF
TRBJ2-7 | TRBV27 | CASSLFGTSGNRDEQYF
TRBJ2-2 | TRBV5-6 | CASSAGLAGATGELFF
TRBJ2-2 | TRBV11-2 | CASSLERLAETGELFF
TRBJ1-2 | TRBV27 | CASSRKGDGYTF
TRBJ2-3 | TRBV7-9 | CASSLRLARTPDTQYF
TRBJ2-3 | TRBV4-1 | CASSQDDTQYF
TRBJ2-7 | TRBV7-9 | CASSARTVYEQYF
TRBJ2-7 | TRBV2 | CASHTGSYEQYF
TRBJ2-1 | TRBV7-2 | CASSLGGRDNEQFF
TRBJ2-3 | TRBV6-6 | CASSYTTPDTQYF
TRBJ2-3 | TRBV27 | CASTPGVDDDTQYF
TRBJ2-7 | TRBV28 | CASSATLAEDEQYF
TRBJ2-7 | TRBV28 | CASSLTGQDYEQYF
TRBJ2-7 | TRBV6-1 | CASSEGGTHSYEQYF
TRBJ2-1 | TRBV28 | CASSSGVIRAGVPGYNEQFF
TRBJ1-5 | TRBV4-2 | CASSQDYPVQGDQPQHF
TRBJ2-7 | TRBV11-2 | CASSLTPSSSYEQYF
TRBJ2-7 | TRBV13 | CASSLGGSGGPEDEQYF
TRBJ1-1 | TRBV5-4 | CASSLRPSPEAFF
TRBJ2-1 | TRBV27 | CASSLNHGVSYNEQFF
TRBJ2-1 | TRBV19 | CASSPPGLDSNEQFF
TRBJ2-1 | TRBV5-1 | CASSLLAGGLSSYNEQFF
TRBJ2-7 | TRBV10-2 | CASSEWIAQSSYEQYF
TRBJ2-7 | TRBV7-9 | CASSMGLYEQYF
TRBJ2-7 | TRBV7-6 | CASSFGGGTLGEQYF
TRBJ2-1 | TRBV28 | CASTSGINEQFF
TRBJ2-7 | TRBV5-6 | CASSLFGGRAVEEQYF
TRBJ2-7 | TRBV7-2 | CASSFQGFWEQYF
TRBJ1-5 | TRBV23-1 | CASSQGAGCRQPQHF
TRBJ1-4 | TRBV18 | CASSPPRNRIDNEKLFF
TRBJ1-4 | TRBV27 | CASSLSGRGEKLFF
TRBJ2-3 | TRBV18 | CASSPEPGLAGGRNTQYF